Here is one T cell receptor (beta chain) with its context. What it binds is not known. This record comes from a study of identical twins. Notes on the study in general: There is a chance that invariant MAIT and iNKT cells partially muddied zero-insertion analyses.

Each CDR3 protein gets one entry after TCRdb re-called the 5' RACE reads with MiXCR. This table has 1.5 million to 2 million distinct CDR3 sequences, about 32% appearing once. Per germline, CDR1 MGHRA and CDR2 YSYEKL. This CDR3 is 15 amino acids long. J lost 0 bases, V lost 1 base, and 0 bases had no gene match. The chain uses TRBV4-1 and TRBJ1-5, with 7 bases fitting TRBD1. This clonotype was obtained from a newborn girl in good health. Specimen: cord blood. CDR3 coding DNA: TGCGCCAGCAGCCAAGGGGACAGTAGCAATCAGCCCCAGCATTTT. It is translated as CASSQGDSSNQPQHF.